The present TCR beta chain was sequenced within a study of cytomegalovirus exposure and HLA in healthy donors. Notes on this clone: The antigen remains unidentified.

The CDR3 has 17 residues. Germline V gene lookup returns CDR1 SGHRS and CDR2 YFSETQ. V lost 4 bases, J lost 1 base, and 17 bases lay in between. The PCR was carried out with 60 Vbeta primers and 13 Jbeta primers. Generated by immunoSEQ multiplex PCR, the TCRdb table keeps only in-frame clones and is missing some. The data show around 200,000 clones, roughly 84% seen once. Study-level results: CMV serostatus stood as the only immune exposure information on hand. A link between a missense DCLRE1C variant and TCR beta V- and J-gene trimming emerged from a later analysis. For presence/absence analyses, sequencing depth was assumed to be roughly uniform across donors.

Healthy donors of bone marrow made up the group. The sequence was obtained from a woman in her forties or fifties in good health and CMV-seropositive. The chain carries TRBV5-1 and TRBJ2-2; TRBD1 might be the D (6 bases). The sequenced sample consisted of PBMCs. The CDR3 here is CASSQSTGTQNTGELFF. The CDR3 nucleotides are TGCGCCAGCAGCCAATCTACCGGGACACAGAACACCGGGGAGCTGTTTTTT.